The rows below give T cell receptor beta chains drawn from one sample of a study of technical replicates of blood from several donors. Profiling relied on immunoSEQ multiplex PCR, and the TCRdb table lists in-frame clones only, not all of them. The table has approximately 73,000 clones, about 92% seen once. The material sequenced was T cells isolated from PBMCs. Receptor source: a human donor in good health. The CDR3 runs from the conserved cysteine through the conserved F or W. Each record gives: J gene, clone size, D gene, V gene, CDR3 DNA, CDR3 protein. A D gene is named only where the DNA matches it firmly. Clone size is not always given. Where it is, it says once, few, many or a class for expanded clones.

TRBJ1-2 | . | . | TRBV15 | TGTGCCACCAGCAGGGGGCAGGGAGGGGTAGACGGCTACACCTTC | CATSRGQGGVDGYTF
TRBJ2-7 | once | TRBD1 | TRBV19 | TGTGCCAGTAGTAACTCCGGGACAGCGTACGAGCAGTACTTC | CASSNSGTAYEQYF
TRBJ2-7 | . | TRBD1 | TRBV6-1 | TGTGCCAGCAGTGAGGGGACAGGGGCAACCCCCTACGAGCAGTACTTC | CASSEGTGATPYEQYF
TRBJ2-5 | once | . | TRBV5-1 | TGCGCCAGCAGCTTGGACGCGGGTAGGGTACAAGAGACCCAGTACTTC | CASSLDAGRVQETQYF
TRBJ2-7 | . | . | TRBV5-1 | TGCGCCAGCAGCTTGTACAGCACCTACGAGCAGTACTTC | CASSLYSTYEQYF
TRBJ2-7 | . | TRBD2 | TRBV12-5 | TGTGCTAGTGGTTTGGTACTAGCGGGGGCATTTTACGAGCAGTACTTC | CASGLVLAGAFYEQYF
TRBJ2-1 | . | TRBD1 | TRBV2 | TGTGCCAGCAGTGGTCTAGGGACAGCTACCGACAATGAGCAGTTCTTC | CASSGLGTATDNEQFF
TRBJ2-2 | . | . | TRBV18 | TGTGCCAGCTCAGCAGACAGATCCGGGGAGCTGTTTTTT | CASSADRSGELFF
TRBJ2-1 | . | TRBD2 | TRBV29-1 | TGCAGCGTGAACCTGGGGAGACTAGCGGGAAACAATGAGCAGTTCTTC | CSVNLGRLAGNNEQFF
TRBJ1-3 | . | . | TRBV7-9 | TGTGCCAGCAGCACTCAAGTGTCTGGAAACACCATATATTTT | CASSTQVSGNTIYF
TRBJ1-2 | . | . | TRBV14 | TGTGCCAGCAGCCAAGTGACGGGGAACTATGGCTACACCTTC | CASSQVTGNYGYTF
TRBJ1-1 | once | TRBD1 | TRBV5-6 | TGTGCCAGCAGCTTGGACAGGGGGATTGGTACGAACACTGAAGCTTTCTTT | CASSLDRGIGTNTEAFF
TRBJ2-5 | . | TRBD1 | TRBV6-1 | TGTGCCAGCACCTCCGGGACAGGGATCGTAGAGACCCAGTACTTC | CASTSGTGIVETQYF
TRBJ1-2 | . | . | TRBV28 | TGTGCCAGCAGTTCTGGGCAGGGGTATCTCCTTACCGAACCTAACTATGGCTACACCTTC | CASSSGQGYLLTEPNYGYTF
TRBJ2-1 | . | . | TRBV27 | TGTGCCAGCAGTTCCGACGGTTTGGGCGCTATCTACAATGAGCAGTTCTTC | CASSSDGLGAIYNEQFF
TRBJ2-7 | . | TRBD1 | TRBV7-6 | TGTGCCAGCAGTTCCCGCCGGGACAGGACTTCCTACGAGCAGTACTTC | CASSSRRDRTSYEQYF
TRBJ1-4 | . | TRBD1 | TRBV5-6 | TGTGCCAGCAGCTTGGAGGGGACAGGGGTGTCTGAAAAACTGTTTTTT | CASSLEGTGVSEKLFF
TRBJ2-1 | . | TRBD1 | TRBV7-6 | TGTGCCAGCAGCTTACGGAACCGGGACAGGGTGCCCAATGAGCAGTTCTTC | CASSLRNRDRVPNEQFF
TRBJ2-7 | once | TRBD1 | TRBV28 | TGTGCCAGCAGTAGTCCGGGACAGGGATGGAACGAGCAGTACTTC | CASSSPGQGWNEQYF
TRBJ1-5 | . | . | TRBV4-2 | TGTGCCAGCAGCCAAGAGAGCAGGATTAGCAATCAGCCCCAGCATTTT | CASSQESRISNQPQHF
TRBJ1-5 | . | . | TRBV6-1 | TGTGCCAGCAGTGATTCAGGGCCGAATCAGCCCCAGCATTTT | CASSDSGPNQPQHF
TRBJ1-4 | . | . | TRBV5-1 | TGCGCCAGCAGCTTCGGTGCAACTAATGAAAAACTGTTTTTT | CASSFGATNEKLFF
TRBJ1-2 | once | TRBD1 | TRBV29-1 | TGCAGCGTTACACAAGGGACAGGGTATGGCTACACCTTC | CSVTQGTGYGYTF
TRBJ1-2 | . | . | TRBV5-4 | TGTGCCAGCAGCTTGTGGGGCGGGGTTTCCTATGGCTACACCTTC | CASSLWGGVSYGYTF
TRBJ1-2 | . | . | TRBV19 | TGTGCCAGTAAAAAATTAGGAGGGATCACTAACTATGGCTACACCTTC | CASKKLGGITNYGYTF
TRBJ1-1 | few | . | TRBV4-1 | TGCGCCAGCAGCCCAGGGAGGGGCAGGGGGAACACTGAAGCTTTCTTT | CASSPGRGRGNTEAFF
TRBJ2-5 | . | . | TRBV23-1 | TGCGCCAGCAGTCAACGGGGCCAAGAGACCCAGTACTTC | CASSQRGQETQYF
TRBJ2-5 | . | TRBD2 | TRBV4-1 | TGCGCCAGCAGCCAAACACTAGCGGGAGGGGTAGAGACCCAGTACTTC | CASSQTLAGGVETQYF
TRBJ1-2 | . | . | TRBV12-5 | TGTGCTAGTGGTTTAGGGCCAGGGGCGCCTTATGGCTATGGCTACACCTTC | CASGLGPGAPYGYGYTF
TRBJ2-2 | . | . | TRBV5-1 | TGCGCCAGCACGGACTACCACAGGAACACCGGGGAGCTGTTTTTT | CASTDYHRNTGELFF
TRBJ2-2 | . | TRBD2 | TRBV19 | TGTGCCAGTAGTGCCCGGGAGGGCGGCGGGGAGCTGTTTTTT | CASSAREGGGELFF
TRBJ2-7 | . | TRBD1 | TRBV19 | TGTGCCAGTAGTATTGGGTACAGGGGTTCGTCGATCGAGCAGTACTTC | CASSIGYRGSSIEQYF
TRBJ2-7 | . | TRBD2 | TRBV29-1 | TGCAGCGTTTATACTAGCGTCTCCTACGAGCAGTACTTC | CSVYTSVSYEQYF
TRBJ1-2 | . | TRBD1 | TRBV7-9 | TGTGCCAGCAGCTATACCGGACAGGGTATAGGCTACACCTTC | CASSYTGQGIGYTF
TRBJ1-2 | . | TRBD1 | TRBV6-5 | TGTGCCAGCAGTGACGGGACAGGGGGTTATGGCTACACCTTC | CASSDGTGGYGYTF
TRBJ1-3 | . | . | TRBV6-1 | TGTGCCAGCAGTGGAGCCTTTACAGGGAACTCTGGAAACACCATATATTTT | CASSGAFTGNSGNTIYF
TRBJ2-6 | . | . | TRBV11-3 | TGTGCCAGCAGCCCCGGTAACTCTGGGGCCAACGTCCTGACTTTC | CASSPGNSGANVLTF
TRBJ1-1 | few | . | TRBV9 | TGTGCCAGCAGCGTCTCGTGGGGGGCTGAAGCTTTCTTT | CASSVSWGAEAFF
TRBJ1-6 | . | TRBD1 | TRBV6-5 | TGTGCCAGCTCCCGGACAGGGCGATCACCCCTCCACTTT | CASSRTGRSPLHF
TRBJ2-3 | . | TRBD2 | TRBV2 | TGTGCCAGCGGGGGACGGCGGGGGGGAGCAGATACGCAGTATTTT | CASGGRRGGADTQYF
TRBJ1-5 | once | . | TRBV7-9 | TGTGCCAGCACTGAGGGAGGGGATAGCAATCAGCCCCAGCATTTT | CASTEGGDSNQPQHF
TRBJ1-2 | . | . | TRBV28 | TGTGCCAGCCTTGTGGGGGCAAACTATGGCTACACCTTC | CASLVGANYGYTF
TRBJ2-1 | . | . | TRBV30 | TGTGCCTGGAGTGTAGGGTGGGGCCGAATCTTC | CAWSVGWGRIF
TRBJ1-4 | few | TRBD1 | TRBV7-9 | TGTGCCAGCAGCTTCCCGGGACAGCCGGCTAAAAAACTGTTTTTT | CASSFPGQPAKKLFF
TRBJ2-3 | . | TRBD2 | TRBV5-4 | TGTGCCAGCAGCCAAATAGCGGGGGGGAACACAGATACGCAGTATTTT | CASSQIAGGNTDTQYF
TRBJ2-2 | few | TRBD1 | TRBV6-5 | TGTGCCAGCAGTTACCGGGACAGGGTCACCGGGGAGCTGTTTTTT | CASSYRDRVTGELFF
TRBJ1-5 | once | . | TRBV28 | TGTGCCAGCAGGACGGGGGACCAGCCCCAGCATTTT | CASRTGDQPQHF
TRBJ2-3 | . | TRBD2 | TRBV5-1 | TGCGCCAGCAGCAATCCGACTAGCGGGAACCCAGATACGCAGTATTTT | CASSNPTSGNPDTQYF
TRBJ2-5 | . | TRBD2 | TRBV5-4 | TGTGCCAGCAGCTCCGGCGGGGGTAGTACGGAGACCCAGTACTTC | CASSSGGGSTETQYF
TRBJ2-1 | once | . | TRBV28 | TGTGCCAGCCCGACACTAGGAGTAAGGAAGTTCTTC | CASPTLGVRKFF
TRBJ2-5 | . | . | TRBV6-1 | TGTGCCAGCAGTGGAGTCCCGGGAACTCAAGAGACCCAGTACTTC | CASSGVPGTQETQYF
TRBJ2-7 | . | . | TRBV6-1 | TGTGCCAGCAGTGAAGGGACAGTGCCGTACGAGCAGTACTTC | CASSEGTVPYEQYF
TRBJ2-7 | . | . | TRBV4-1 | TGCGCCAGCAGCCAAGGTCCCCCGGAAGAGGCTGACTACGAGCAGTACTTC | CASSQGPPEEADYEQYF
TRBJ2-2 | . | TRBD1 | TRBV30 | TGTGCCTTATGGACAGGGGGCGGGGGGGAGCTGTTTTTT | CALWTGGGGELFF
TRBJ1-5 | . | TRBD1 | TRBV7-9 | TGTGCCAGCAGCACAGGGGAGATCAATCAGCCCCAGCATTTT | CASSTGEINQPQHF
TRBJ1-1 | few | TRBD1 | TRBV29-1 | TGCAGCGTTGAAGACCTACAGGGGATTGAGGCTTTCTTT | CSVEDLQGIEAFF
TRBJ2-3 | . | TRBD1 | TRBV28 | TGTGCCAGCAGTTTAAACAGGGGGCAGACAGATACGCAGTATTTT | CASSLNRGQTDTQYF